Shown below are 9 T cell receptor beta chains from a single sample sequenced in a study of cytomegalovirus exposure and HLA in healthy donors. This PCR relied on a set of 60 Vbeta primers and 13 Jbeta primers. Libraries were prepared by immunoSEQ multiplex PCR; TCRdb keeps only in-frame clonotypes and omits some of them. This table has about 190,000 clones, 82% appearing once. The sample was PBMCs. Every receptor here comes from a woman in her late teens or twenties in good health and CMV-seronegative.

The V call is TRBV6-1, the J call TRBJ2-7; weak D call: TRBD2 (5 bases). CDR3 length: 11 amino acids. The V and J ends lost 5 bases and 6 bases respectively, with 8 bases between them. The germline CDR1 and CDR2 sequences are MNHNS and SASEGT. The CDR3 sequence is CASSFGVEQYF. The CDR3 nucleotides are TGTGCCAGCAGTTTCGGGGTCGAGCAGTACTTC.

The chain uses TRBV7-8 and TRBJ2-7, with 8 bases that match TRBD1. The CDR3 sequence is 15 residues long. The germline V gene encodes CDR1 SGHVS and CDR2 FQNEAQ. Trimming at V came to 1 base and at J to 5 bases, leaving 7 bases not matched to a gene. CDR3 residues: CASSLVAGGHHEQYF. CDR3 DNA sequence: TGTGCCAGCAGCTTAGTCGCAGGGGGCCACCACGAGCAGTACTTC.

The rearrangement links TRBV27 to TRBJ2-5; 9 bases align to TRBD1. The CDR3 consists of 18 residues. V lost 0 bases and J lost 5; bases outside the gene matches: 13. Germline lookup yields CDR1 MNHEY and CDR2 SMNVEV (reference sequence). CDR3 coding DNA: TGTGCCAGCAGTTTATCGACCCCACAGGGGGCGCGGAGTGAGACCCAGTACTTC. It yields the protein CASSLSTPQGARSETQYF.

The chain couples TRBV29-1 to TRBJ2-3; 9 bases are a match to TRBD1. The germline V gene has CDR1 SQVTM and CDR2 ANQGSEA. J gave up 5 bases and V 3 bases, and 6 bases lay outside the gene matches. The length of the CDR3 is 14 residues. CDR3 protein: CSVELTGGLDTQYF. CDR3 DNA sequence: TGCAGCGTTGAGCTGACAGGGGGTCTAGATACGCAGTATTTT.

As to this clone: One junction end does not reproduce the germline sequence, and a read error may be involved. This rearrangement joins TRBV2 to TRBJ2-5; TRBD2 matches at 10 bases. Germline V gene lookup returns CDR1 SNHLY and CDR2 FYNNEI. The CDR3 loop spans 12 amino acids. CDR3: CSSGSVVETQYF. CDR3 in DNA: TGCTCTAGCGGGAGCGTCGTGGAGACCCAGTACTTC.

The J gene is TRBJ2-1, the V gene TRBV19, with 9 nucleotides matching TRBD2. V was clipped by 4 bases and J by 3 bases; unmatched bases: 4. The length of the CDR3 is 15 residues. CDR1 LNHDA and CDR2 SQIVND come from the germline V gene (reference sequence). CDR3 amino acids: CASSTASGDYNEQFF. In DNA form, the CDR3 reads TGTGCCAGTAGTACCGCTAGCGGGGACTACAATGAGCAGTTCTTC.

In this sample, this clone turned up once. CDR3 DNA sequence: TGTGCCAGCAGCTTAACCCCAGAAAACTACGAGCAGTACTTC. This translates into CASSLTPENYEQYF. The V and J genes are TRBV7-2 and TRBJ2-7; D not resolved. The CDR3 covers 14 residues. Per germline, CDR1 SGHTA and CDR2 FQGNSA. V was cut by 2 bases and J by 3 bases, with 11 bases left in between.

CDR3 protein: CASTEGLSNEKLFF. The CDR3 nucleotides read TGTGCCAGCACAGAGGGACTCTCTAATGAAAAACTGTTTTTT. The gene calls are TRBV7-9 and TRBJ1-4, with D perhaps TRBD1 (5 bases). CDR3 size: 14 residues. The V end was cut by 7 bases, the J end by 3 bases, with 12 bases between. Germline lookup yields CDR1 SEHNR and CDR2 FQNEAQ (reference sequence).

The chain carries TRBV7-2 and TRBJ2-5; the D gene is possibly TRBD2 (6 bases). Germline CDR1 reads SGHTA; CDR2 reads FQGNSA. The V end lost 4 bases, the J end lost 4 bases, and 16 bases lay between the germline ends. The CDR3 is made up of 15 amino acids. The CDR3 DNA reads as TGTGCCAGCAGCTCTCAGTGGCGGGGAGGAGAGACCCAGTACTTC. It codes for CASSSQWRGGETQYF.